Listed below are T cell receptor beta chains from one sample, sequenced in a study of CD8 T cells in Susac syndrome. TCRdb ran MiXCR on the immunoSEQ multiplex PCR reads and lists one entry per CDR3 protein. The profile shows approximately 150,000 distinct CDR3 sequences, approximately 79% of them singletons. The sequenced material came from CD8+ T cells from PBMCs. The receptors here all came from a human donor with multiple sclerosis. The CDR3 runs from the conserved cysteine through the conserved F or W. A D gene is named only where the DNA matches it firmly. Some rows have no size entry. The others give once, few or many, or a class for an expanded clone.

>TRBJ1-5|TRBV12-3/TRBV12-4|TRBD1|.
CASSWTGYQTHMDQPQHF
TGTGCCAGCAGTTGGACAGGGTATCAAACCCATATGGATCAGCCCCAGCATTTT
>TRBJ1-1|TRBV6-5|.|.
CASSYSGANTEAFF
TGTGCCAGCAGTTACTCTGGGGCGAACACTGAAGCTTTCTTT
>TRBJ1-3|TRBV9|.|.
CASSADEEFLVNTIYF
TGTGCCAGCAGCGCGGATGAGGAGTTTCTTGTAAACACCATATATTTT
>TRBJ1-4|TRBV27|.|.
CASSLSSPENEKLFF
TGTGCCAGCAGTTTATCGTCCCCAGAAAATGAAAAACTGTTTTTT
>TRBJ2-3|TRBV27|.|once
CASFLGGTASTDTQYF
TGTGCCAGCTTTTTAGGGGGTACGGCTAGCACAGATACGCAGTATTTT
>TRBJ2-2|TRBV7-8|TRBD1|.
CASSLPRTGVNTGELFF
TGTGCCAGCAGCTTACCCAGGACAGGGGTGAACACCGGGGAGCTGTTTTTT
>TRBJ1-2|TRBV3-1|TRBD1|once
CASSQIDRDYGYTF
TGTGCCAGCAGCCAAATCGACAGGGACTATGGCTACACCTTC
>TRBJ1-5|TRBV23-1|.|.
CASSQSRRGRGQPQHF
TGCGCCAGCAGTCAATCCCGTCGGGGACGGGGACAGCCCCAGCATTTT
>TRBJ1-3|TRBV9|.|.
CASSVEVLLSGNTIYF
TGTGCCAGCAGCGTAGAGGTCTTACTCTCTGGAAACACCATATATTTT
>TRBJ1-6|TRBV5-1|.|.
CASSLNGEPNYSPLHF
TGCGCCAGCAGCTTGAATGGGGAACCCAATTATTCACCCCTCCACTTT
>TRBJ1-1|TRBV13|.|.
CASRKGWDTEAFF
TGTGCCAGCAGAAAAGGGTGGGACACTGAAGCTTTCTTT
>TRBJ2-7|TRBV2|TRBD1|.
CASSVRGTASYEQYF
TGTGCCAGCAGTGTTAGGGGGACAGCCTCCTACGAGCAGTACTTC
>TRBJ2-7|TRBV15|.|few
CATSRGVPGPMYEQYF
TGTGCCACCAGCAGGGGGGTACCGGGACCCATGTACGAGCAGTACTTC
>TRBJ2-1|TRBV24-1|.|.
CATSDSGSSYNEQFF
TGTGCCACCAGTGATTCGGGGAGCTCCTACAATGAGCAGTTCTTC
>TRBJ1-2|TRBV27|.|once
CASSPGTGLDGYTF
TGTGCCAGCAGTCCAGGGACGGGATTAGACGGCTACACCTTC
>TRBJ1-1|TRBV4-2|.|.
CASSQGVEAFF
TGTGCCAGCAGCCAAGGAGTCGAAGCTTTCTTT
>TRBJ2-1|TRBV4-1|TRBD2|few
CASSQGLAGGNNNEQFF
TGCGCCAGCAGCCAAGGACTAGCGGGGGGGAATAACAATGAGCAGTTCTTC
>TRBJ1-1|TRBV12-3/TRBV12-4|.|.
CASGETGRFPDGTEAFF
TGTGCCAGCGGTGAAACAGGGAGATTCCCTGATGGCACTGAAGCTTTCTTT
>TRBJ1-1|TRBV19|.|.
CASSPLLELNTEAFF
TGTGCCAGTAGTCCCCTCCTCGAACTGAACACTGAAGCTTTCTTT
>TRBJ1-2|TRBV21-1|.|.
CASSTSGQRGDYGYTF
TGTGCCAGCAGCACATCAGGACAGCGGGGGGACTATGGCTACACCTTC
>TRBJ2-2|TRBV19|.|.
CAIPGPDTGELFF
TGTGCCATCCCAGGCCCCGACACCGGGGAGCTGTTTTTT
>TRBJ1-1|TRBV19|TRBD1|.
CASRRTGGSEAFF
TGTGCCTCCCGGAGGACAGGGGGCTCTGAAGCTTTCTTT
>TRBJ2-3|TRBV19|.|.
CASSYTGWSTDTQYF
TGTGCCAGTAGTTACACAGGGTGGAGCACAGATACGCAGTATTTT
>TRBJ1-1|TRBV6-1|.|.
CASERYRNTEAFF
TGTGCCAGCGAGCGGTATAGGAACACTGAAGCTTTCTTT
>TRBJ2-3|TRBV9|TRBD2|.
CASSVRASGGSTDTQYF
TGTGCCAGCAGCGTAAGGGCTAGCGGGGGGTCGACAGATACGCAGTATTTT
>TRBJ2-1|TRBV2|.|.
CASFPLGGGNYNEQFF
TGTGCCAGCTTTCCCTTGGGAGGGGGCAATTACAATGAGCAGTTCTTC
>TRBJ2-7|TRBV19|.|.
CASSYSPGYYEQYF
TGTGCCAGTAGTTATAGCCCAGGATACTACGAGCAGTACTTC
>TRBJ2-5|TRBV28|TRBD1|.
CASSSVTGGKWETQYF
TGTGCCAGCAGTTCCGTGACAGGGGGGAAATGGGAGACCCAGTACTTC
>TRBJ2-3|TRBV11-3|.|.
CASSLLDTQYF
TGTGCCAGCAGCTTATTAGATACGCAGTATTTT